This T cell receptor (beta chain) was obtained from a study of response to subunit inactivated influenza vaccine (dated by TCRdb to 2016 to 2018). At the level of the whole study: The study used deep quantitative T cell receptor repertoire profiling to track responses to a trivalent subunit inactivated influenza vaccine. The full study reports these points: The authors suggested that each seasonal influenza vaccination may recruit only a limited number of new T cells.

The CDR3, from cysteine to phenylalanine, totals 15 residues. Only the CDR3 portion is preserved as DNA: 45 bases, with reading frame beginning at the first base. V was cut back by 1 base and J by 1 base, leaving a gap of 10 bases between them. CDR1 MGHRA and CDR2 YSYEKL were looked up in the germline V gene. As regards this clonotype: The antigen it binds to is not known. No much larger clone exists at a distance of one base, and base qualities are not known.

Libraries were constructed by RT-PCR. Sequenced on an Illumina HiSeq 2500. TCRdb handled the public reads itself, with Q25 trimming in fastp and clone calling in MiXCR, and kept productive beta chains. Under each unique CDR3 protein, matching rows form one entry showing the most common genes and DNA. Here the sample has around 570,000 distinct CDR3 sequences; 7.6% occur a single time. Approximately 13% of the sample is held by the ten biggest clonotypes. Specimen: PBMCs from blood, collected less than 30 months after vaccination. This receptor chain uses TRBV4-1 and TRBJ1-2; too little of a D gene remains to name it. The receptor comes from a man between 50 and 69 years old who received an inactivated influenza vaccine. Donor details come from another sample of the same person, matched by shared clones. The DNA sequence follows: TGCGCCAGCAGCCAAGTTTCAATCAGTAACTATGGCTACACCTTC. Its translation reads: CASSQVSISNYGYTF.